Each of the 21 T cell receptor beta chains below was sequenced from the same sample in a study of TIL therapy for anti-PD-1-resistant metastatic lung cancer. Time point described: pre-treatment sample, taken before nivolumab and TIL therapy. The libraries were made with immunoSEQ v3. This table comes from immunoSEQ multiplex PCR, and its TCRdb copy is limited to in-frame clones, with some not included. The table has 55,000 to 65,000 clones, roughly 69% seen once. The sequencing used blood, collected at baseline. These receptors were collected from a person aged 25 to 80 with non-small cell lung cancer.

V and J are TRBV6-5 and TRBJ2-7; TRBD2 matches 7 bases. This CDR3 has 13 residues. Losses at the gene ends were 5 bases for V and 4 bases for J; bases not matched to a gene: 5. Germline CDR1 MNHEY, CDR2 SVGAGI. The DNA of the CDR3 is TGTGCCAGCAGTGATTCGGGGGGTTACGAGCAGTACTTC. As protein: CASSDSGGYEQYF.

This clone was seen a few times. The rearrangement uses TRBV12-5 and TRBJ1-2; perhaps TRBD1 as D (5 bases). The CDR3 loop spans 14 amino acids. V was cut by 1 base and J by 4 bases, with 10 bases left in between. Germline CDR1 reads LGHNT; CDR2 reads FRNRAP. The CDR3 DNA sequence: TGTGCTAGTGGTTTGGACAGGCCCCCCTATGGCTACACCTTC. Protein: CASGLDRPPYGYTF.

The chain's CDR3 is CSVEIGGADTQYF. CDR3 coding DNA: TGCAGCGTTGAAATCGGGGGGGCAGATACGCAGTATTTT. The rearrangement uses TRBV29-1 and TRBJ2-3; 8 bases fit TRBD2. This CDR3 is built from 13 residues. The V segment lost 2 bases and the J segment 4 bases; nucleotides outside the gene matches: 2. CDR1 SQVTM and CDR2 ANQGSEA come from the germline V gene.

The chain uses TRBV2 and TRBJ2-5; tentatively, D is TRBD1 (6 bases). The CDR3 has 15 amino acids. V was cut by 6 bases and J by 5 bases, with 19 bases left in between. Germline V gene data show CDR1 as SNHLY and CDR2 as FYNNEI. The CDR3 DNA sequence: TGTGCCAGCAGCCCAATGAGAGGCCAGGGGGAGACCCAGTACTTC. Translated, it gives CASSPMRGQGETQYF.

V gene TRBV29-1 combines with J gene TRBJ2-7; D ambiguous. CDR3 length equals 13 residues. V lost 5 bases and J lost 6, with 17 bases in between. Germline V gives CDR1 SQVTM, CDR2 ANQGSEA. DNA for the CDR3: TGCAGCGTTCGGGCCCCTACTTCGGGCGAGCAGTACTTC. Translating it yields CSVRAPTSGEQYF.

The chain employs TRBV18 and TRBJ1-5; possible D gene TRBD1, 5 bases. The V gene lost 3 bases and the J gene lost 3 bases, with 6 bases spanning the gap. This CDR3 spans 13 amino acids. CDR1 and CDR2 from the germline V gene are KGHSH and LQKENI. CDR3 amino acids: CASSPGDNQPQHF. DNA of the CDR3: TGTGCCAGCTCACCGGGGGACAATCAGCCCCAGCATTTT.

The chain has TRBV4-1 and TRBJ1-4, with D possibly TRBD1 on 6 matching bases. The CDR3 length is 16 residues. Per the germline V gene, CDR1 is MGHRA and CDR2 is YSYEKL. Trimming removed 0 bases at V and 8 bases at J, with 16 bases between. The CDR3 reads CASSQDWGASREKLFF. The CDR3 bases are TGCGCCAGCAGCCAAGATTGGGGGGCAAGTCGAGAAAAACTGTTTTTT.

The V gene is TRBV29-1, the J gene TRBJ1-5, with D possibly TRBD1 on 5 matching bases. The CDR3 extends over 12 amino acids. Trimming stripped 6 bases from V and 3 bases from J, with 9 bases between. Germline CDR1 SQVTM, CDR2 ANQGSEA. CDR3 DNA sequence: TGCAGCGTGGGAGGGGACAATCAGCCCCAGCATTTT. This gives the protein CSVGGDNQPQHF.

This chain uses TRBV7-9 with TRBJ1-2, with unresolved D. Germline V gene sequence: CDR1 SEHNR, CDR2 FQNEAQ (reference sequence). CDR3 size: 14 residues. Trimming took off 5 bases at V and 0 bases at J, with 10 bases between the two ends. DNA of the CDR3: TGTGCCAGCAGCCTTCAGAATCCTAACTATGGCTACACCTTC. It specifies CASSLQNPNYGYTF.

This clone was counted only a few times. The rearrangement joins TRBV5-6 to TRBJ1-1; D is possibly TRBD1 (6 bases). Germline CDR1 is SGHDT and CDR2 is YYEEEE. Trimming took 2 bases from V and 1 from J, leaving 9 bases between them. The CDR3 has 14 amino acids. CDR3 region: CASSFGQQNTEAFF. In DNA form, the CDR3 reads TGTGCCAGCAGCTTCGGACAGCAGAACACTGAAGCTTTCTTT. The complete variable domain, with remaining parts taken from reference TRBV5-6 and TRBJ1-1, reads DAGVTQSPTHLIKTRGQQVTLRCSPKSGHDTVSWYQQALGQGPQFIFQYYEEEERQRGNFPDRFSGHQFPNYSSELNVNALLLGDSALYLCASSFGQQNTEAFFGQGTRLTVV.

This clone was picked up one time. CDR3 residues: CASSPGTVHEKLFF. The CDR3 DNA is TGCGCCAGCAGCCCCGGGACAGTCCATGAAAAACTGTTTTTT. The chain carries TRBV5-1 and TRBJ1-4, with 7 bases aligning to TRBD1. Germline V CDR1 and CDR2: SGHRS, YFSETQ. The trim removed 4 bases at V and 6 bases at J, leaving 6 bases unmatched. The CDR3 extends over 14 amino acids.

In its sample, this clone was seen a few times. The V gene is TRBV2, the J gene TRBJ1-1; TRBD1 might be the D (5 bases). This CDR3 has 14 residues. Germline CDR1 is SNHLY and CDR2 is FYNNEI. Trimming removed 6 bases at V and 5 bases at J, with 16 bases between. CDR3 DNA sequence: TGTGCCAGCAGGGCTACAATGGGGGGGACTGAAGCTTTCTTT. This codes for CASRATMGGTEAFF.

J is TRBJ1-6 and V is TRBV6-5; 8 nucleotides align to TRBD1. Looked up from germline, CDR1 is MNHEY and CDR2 is SVGAGI. This CDR3 has 13 amino acids. V was clipped by 8 bases and J by 7 bases; unmatched bases: 4. The CDR3 reads CASHRQGNSPLHF. CDR3 DNA: TGTGCCAGCCACAGACAGGGGAATTCACCCCTCCACTTT.

This chain joins TRBV5-1 and TRBJ2-1, with 13 positions matching TRBD2. Germline trimming cut 1 base from V and 7 bases from J; bases unmatched to any gene: 5. Per germline, CDR1 SGHRS and CDR2 YFSETQ. The CDR3 is made up of 16 amino acids. CDR3 DNA sequence: TGCGCCAGCAGCTTGCCCACTAGCGGGGGGGAAAATGAGCAGTTCTTC. Amino acid sequence: CASSLPTSGGENEQFF.

In DNA form, the CDR3 reads TGTGCCAGCAGCTCCCCCGAGGGCACCAGCCTCCTGGAGACCCAGTACTTC. Translated, it gives CASSSPEGTSLLETQYF. V and J are TRBV7-2 and TRBJ2-5; possibly TRBD2 for D (5 bases). CDR3 length: 17 residues. Per germline, CDR1 SGHTA and CDR2 FQGNSA. Deletions cut 4 bases from V and 5 bases from J, with 23 bases between.

The count of this clone is one. The chain carries TRBV7-9 and TRBJ1-2, with D possibly TRBD1 on 6 matching bases. This CDR3 spans 15 amino acids. Per germline, CDR1 SEHNR and CDR2 FQNEAQ (reference sequence). With 5 bases removed from V and 0 bases from J, the gap between germline ends came to 13 bases. CDR3 nucleotides: TGTGCCAGCAGCCCACCGGGGGGCCCTAACTATGGCTACACCTTC. Amino acids: CASSPPGGPNYGYTF.

The V call is TRBV29-1, the J call TRBJ1-2; TRBD1 is a possible D gene (6 bases). There are 14 residues in the CDR3. In germline, CDR1 is SQVTM, CDR2 ANQGSEA. V lost 1 base and J 6 bases, leaving 15 bases between the germline ends. CDR3 amino acids: CSVEGGAGVDGYTF. As DNA, the CDR3 is TGCAGCGTTGAAGGTGGGGCAGGGGTAGATGGCTACACCTTC. Full variable domain (remainder filled in from reference TRBV29-1 and TRBJ1-2): SAVISQKPSRDICQRGTSLTIQCQVDSQVTMMFWYRQQPGQSLTLIATANQGSEATYESGFVIDKFPISRPNLTFSTLTVSNMSPEDSSIYLCSVEGGAGVDGYTFGSGTRLTVV.

This chain connects TRBV27 to TRBJ1-6, with 8 positions matching TRBD1. The CDR3 extends over 17 amino acids. CDR1 MNHEY and CDR2 SMNVEV come from the germline V gene (reference sequence). V was clipped by 0 bases and J by 8 bases; unmatched bases: 9. For the CDR3, the DNA is TGTGCCAGCAGTTTATCTTGGACAGGGTCCAGCGATTCACCCCTCCACTTT. The encoded protein is CASSLSWTGSSDSPLHF.

This chain uses TRBV7-9 with TRBJ1-1; D is ambiguous. CDR3 size: 14 residues. Trimming removed 3 bases from V and 1 base from J, with 9 bases in between. The germline CDR1 and CDR2 sequences are SEHNR and FQNEAQ (reference sequence). This CDR3 is CASSLAGENTEAFF. The CDR3, as DNA: TGTGCCAGCAGCTTGGCCGGGGAGAACACTGAAGCTTTCTTT.

This clone was observed once. This rearrangement joins TRBV5-1 to TRBJ2-1; 8 bases match TRBD2. CDR3 size: 13 residues. The germline V gene has CDR1 SGHRS and CDR2 YFSETQ. The trim removed 5 bases at V and 5 bases at J, leaving 3 bases unmatched. CDR3 in amino acids: CASRLAGNNEQFF. CDR3 nucleotide sequence: TGCGCCAGCAGATTAGCGGGGAACAATGAGCAGTTCTTC. The full variable domain, completed using reference TRBV5-1 and TRBJ2-1, is KAGVTQTPRYLIKTRGQQVTLSCSPISGHRSVSWYQQTPGQGLQFLFEYFSETQRNKGNFPGRFSGRQFSNSRSEMNVSTLELGDSALYLCASRLAGNNEQFFGPGTRLTVL.

This rearrangement joins TRBV5-1 to TRBJ1-1; tentatively, D is TRBD1 (5 bases). The V and J ends lost 0 bases and 5 bases respectively, with 14 bases between them. Germline V gene lookup returns CDR1 SGHRS and CDR2 YFSETQ. The CDR3 spans 15 residues. DNA for the CDR3: TGCGCCAGCAGCTTGGATGGACACTCGAGGACTGAAGCTTTCTTT. This translates into CASSLDGHSRTEAFF.